These 20 T cell receptor beta chains share one sample of origin, sequenced in a study of identical twins. TCRdb re-called the 5' RACE reads through MiXCR, storing one row per CDR3 protein. Altogether approximately 260,000 distinct CDR3 sequences are present, approximately 8.6% being singletons, with the ten largest covering less than 4%. In addition, the sample was reused for a study of yellow fever vaccine responses in identical twins.

The specimen was CD8+ T cells sorted from blood. The receptors here all came from a woman younger than 35 in good health.

This clonotype has more than one count but fewer than ten. CDR3 bases: TGTGCCAGCAGTTTAGCGGGGTGGGAAGCCCAATGGTACAATGAGCAGTTCTTC. Its translation is CASSLAGWEAQWYNEQFF. The chain uses TRBV12-3 or TRBV12-4 and TRBJ2-1; D ambiguous. The V and J ends lost 0 bases and 4 bases respectively, with 19 bases between them. The CDR3 runs 18 residues.

This clonotype was detected a few times. The rearrangement links TRBV5-1 to TRBJ2-2; a weak D match, TRBD2 (5 bases). CDR1 is SGHRS and CDR2 is YFSETQ in the germline V gene. The CDR3 length is 16 residues. The ends were cut back, 0 bases at V and 3 bases at J, with 12 bases in the middle. The CDR3 region has the DNA TGCGCCAGCAGCTTGGTTCCAGCGGAGTACACCGGGGAGCTGTTTTTT. Protein: CASSLVPAEYTGELFF.

The genes are TRBV12-3 or TRBV12-4 and TRBJ2-2; tentatively, D is TRBD2 (5 bases). The CDR3 is made up of 16 amino acids. V lost 2 bases to trimming and J lost 4 bases, with 14 bases between them. This CDR3 is CASSLLPRLTTGELFF. CDR3 sequence (DNA): TGTGCCAGCAGTTTACTACCAAGACTAACCACCGGGGAGCTGTTTTTT.

This clonotype was recorded at least ten times. This CDR3 is CASSQTDYNEQFF. DNA of the CDR3: TGTGCCAGCAGCCAGACCGATTACAATGAGCAGTTCTTC. The chain is built from TRBV12-3 or TRBV12-4 and TRBJ2-1; D gene unclear. CDR3 size: 13 residues. The germline V and J ends were trimmed by 6 bases and 4 bases, with 10 bases remaining between them.

This clonotype was observed many times. The chain employs TRBV4-1 and TRBJ1-2; no reliable D call. Per the germline V gene, CDR1 is MGHRA and CDR2 is YSYEKL. The CDR3 length is 14 residues. The V end lost 2 bases, the J end lost 3 bases, and 10 bases lay between the germline ends. For the CDR3, the DNA is TGCGCCAGCAGCCAAAGGGAACTCGACTATGGCTACACCTTC. Translated, it gives CASSQRELDYGYTF.

The chain uses TRBV27 and TRBJ2-7; D may be TRBD1 or TRBD2 (5 bases each). V lost 6 bases to trimming and J lost 0 bases, with 9 bases between them. The CDR3 covers 13 residues. From germline, CDR1 is MNHEY and CDR2 SMNVEV (reference sequence). As DNA, the CDR3 is TGTGCCAGCAGACTAGGGGCCTCCTACGAGCAGTACTTC. This codes for CASRLGASYEQYF.

This clonotype turned up a few times. This chain joins TRBV10-3 and TRBJ2-7; the match to TRBD1 covers 7 bases. CDR3 length: 14 amino acids. CDR1 is ENHRY, CDR2 SYGVKD, per germline. V was clipped by 4 bases and J by 2 bases; unmatched bases: 5. The CDR3 is CAISGTGGPYEQYF. The CDR3 DNA follows: TGTGCCATCAGTGGGACAGGAGGTCCCTACGAGCAGTACTTC.

The V call is TRBV24-1, the J call TRBJ2-7; 7 nucleotides match TRBD1. V lost 4 bases to trimming and J lost 3 bases; unmatched junction nucleotides: 11. Germline V gene lookup returns CDR1 KGHDR and CDR2 SFDVKD. This CDR3 has 16 amino acids. The chain's CDR3 is CATSDPRDRRIYEQYF. The CDR3, as DNA: TGTGCCACCAGTGACCCCCGGGACAGAAGAATCTACGAGCAGTACTTC.

A note on this clonotype: One end of the junction is discordant with germline, which a read error may explain. The chain couples TRBV7-7 to TRBJ2-7; no firm D call. The CDR3 is 13 amino acids. Germline CDR1 reads SSHAT; CDR2 reads FNYEAQ (reference sequence). CDR3 in amino acids: CASSPLGPYEQYF. Written as DNA, the CDR3 is TGTGCTAGCAGCCCTCTAGGCCCCTACGAGCAGTACTTC.

V is TRBV10-3 and J is TRBJ2-3; possibly TRBD1 or TRBD2 for D (5 bases each). CDR1 ENHRY and CDR2 SYGVKD come from the germline V gene. CDR3 length: 18 residues. Trimming shortened V by 5 bases and J by 6 bases, and 27 bases separated the two germline ends. CDR3 in DNA: TGTGCCATCAGTCCTCAAGGGGAAGGACTCCTCCCTCCGGATACGCAGTATTTT. Protein: CAISPQGEGLLPPDTQYF.

This clonotype was counted a few times. The rearrangement joins TRBV6-4 to TRBJ2-3, with 10 bases identical to TRBD2. The germline CDR1 and CDR2 sequences are MRHNA and SNTAGT. The CDR3 spans 16 residues. The V gene end was trimmed by 0 bases and the J gene end by 4 bases; junction bases not matched to a gene: 4. Here the CDR3 reads CASSDSGLAGADTQYF. The DNA of the CDR3 is TGTGCCAGCAGTGACTCAGGCCTAGCGGGGGCAGATACGCAGTATTTT.

This clonotype was detected ten times or more. CDR3: CSVAGGRPLDEQYF. In nucleotides, the CDR3 is TGCAGCGTAGCTGGGGGACGGCCGCTGGACGAGCAGTACTTC. This chain links TRBV29-1 with TRBJ2-7, with D tentatively TRBD1 or TRBD2 (5 bases each). CDR3 length: 14 amino acids. The germline V and J ends were trimmed by 6 bases and 5 bases, with 20 bases remaining between them. Germline values: CDR1 SQVTM, CDR2 ANQGSEA.

This clonotype came up a few times. This rearrangement joins TRBV27 to TRBJ2-7; no reliable D call. Germline V gene data show CDR1 as MNHEY and CDR2 as SMNVEV (reference sequence). The V end lost 0 bases, the J end lost 3 bases, and 9 bases lay between the germline ends. CDR3 length equals 14 residues. The CDR3 nucleotides are TGTGCCAGCAGTTTATCCGGCCTGATCTACGAGCAGTACTTC. Its protein product is CASSLSGLIYEQYF.

Comments on this clonotype: The conserved phenylalanine or tryptophan is not found at the CDR3 terminus, so this likely reflects a read error. The rearrangement links TRBV12-3 or TRBV12-4 to TRBJ2-7; 8 nucleotides agree with TRBD2. The CDR3 length is 17 residues. V shed 3 bases and J 3 bases; nucleotides not matched to a gene: 13. The CDR3 is CASSFSAGAIEGYEQYL. CDR3 coding DNA: TGTGCCAGCAGTTTCTCAGCGGGAGCGATCGAGGGCTACGAGCAGTACTTG.

This clonotype was seen a few times. The CDR3, as DNA: TGCGCCAGCAGCCCGGTGGGACATAAGAACACCGGGGAGCTGTTTTTT. It translates to CASSPVGHKNTGELFF. This chain joins TRBV5-1 and TRBJ2-2; D possibly corresponds to TRBD1 (6 bases). The germline V and J ends were trimmed by 4 bases and 1 base, with 14 bases remaining between them. The CDR3 has 16 amino acids. Germline V gene lookup returns CDR1 SGHRS and CDR2 YFSETQ.

This clonotype was found a few times. The chain recombines TRBV7-2 with TRBJ2-7; a weak D match, TRBD2 (5 bases). With 3 bases removed from V and 5 bases from J, the gap between germline ends came to 11 bases. Germline loops: CDR1 SGHTA, CDR2 FQGNSA. The CDR3 spans 13 residues. CDR3 protein: CASSFLKEDEQYF. Written as DNA, the CDR3 is TGTGCCAGCAGCTTTCTCAAGGAGGACGAGCAGTACTTC.

The rearrangement uses TRBV11-2 and TRBJ2-7; no firm D call. CDR1 and CDR2 (germline): SGHAT, FQNNGV. This CDR3 is 13 amino acids long. V was pared by 4 bases and J by 6 bases, with 13 bases between. The CDR3 loop reads CASSSPLVGEQYF. The DNA of the CDR3 is TGTGCCAGCAGCTCTCCACTCGTTGGCGAGCAGTACTTC.

This clonotype has a handful of counts. The chain links TRBV27 to TRBJ2-5; D possibly matches TRBD1 or TRBD2 (7 bases each). Trimming removed 5 bases from V and 9 bases from J, with 19 bases in between. CDR1 and CDR2 from the germline V gene are MNHEY and SMNVEV (reference sequence). The CDR3 extends over 14 amino acids. CDR3 DNA sequence: TGTGCCAGCAGTGAGCGACAGGGAGGGTCGGCCCAGTACTTC. Encoded protein: CASSERQGGSAQYF.

This clonotype has more than one count but fewer than ten. The chain links TRBV27 to TRBJ2-7; D might be TRBD1 (6 bases). In germline, CDR1 is MNHEY, CDR2 SMNVEV (reference sequence). The CDR3 consists of 14 residues. The ends were cut back, 6 bases at V and 4 bases at J, with 16 bases in the middle. The CDR3 coding sequence is TGTGCCAGCAGCCGACAGGAGGTTGGGTACGAGCAGTACTTC. Its translation: CASSRQEVGYEQYF.

This clonotype was found many times. This sequence joins TRBV27 and TRBJ2-7; 12 bases align to TRBD2. CDR1 and CDR2 (germline): MNHEY, SMNVEV (reference sequence). V dropped 5 bases and J dropped 8; count of bases not matched to a gene: 7. The CDR3 loop spans 14 amino acids. The CDR3, as DNA: TGTGCCAGCAGTCCGGGACTAGCGGGTACGAAGCAGTACTTC. Translation: CASSPGLAGTKQYF.